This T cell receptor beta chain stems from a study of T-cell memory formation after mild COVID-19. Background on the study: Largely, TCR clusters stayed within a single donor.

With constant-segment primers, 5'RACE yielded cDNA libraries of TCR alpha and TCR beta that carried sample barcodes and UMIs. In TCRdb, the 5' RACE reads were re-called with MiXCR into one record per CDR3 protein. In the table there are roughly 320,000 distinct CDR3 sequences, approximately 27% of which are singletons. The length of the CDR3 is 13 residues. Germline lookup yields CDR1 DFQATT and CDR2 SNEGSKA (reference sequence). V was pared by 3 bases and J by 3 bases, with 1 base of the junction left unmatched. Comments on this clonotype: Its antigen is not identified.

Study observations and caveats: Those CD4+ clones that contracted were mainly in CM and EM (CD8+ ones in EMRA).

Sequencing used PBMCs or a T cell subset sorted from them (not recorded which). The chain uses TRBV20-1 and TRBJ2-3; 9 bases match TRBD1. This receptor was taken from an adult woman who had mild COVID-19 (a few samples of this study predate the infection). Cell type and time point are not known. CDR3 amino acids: CSASGTGTDTQYF. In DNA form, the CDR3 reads TGCAGTGCTAGTGGGACAGGGACAGATACGCAGTATTTT.